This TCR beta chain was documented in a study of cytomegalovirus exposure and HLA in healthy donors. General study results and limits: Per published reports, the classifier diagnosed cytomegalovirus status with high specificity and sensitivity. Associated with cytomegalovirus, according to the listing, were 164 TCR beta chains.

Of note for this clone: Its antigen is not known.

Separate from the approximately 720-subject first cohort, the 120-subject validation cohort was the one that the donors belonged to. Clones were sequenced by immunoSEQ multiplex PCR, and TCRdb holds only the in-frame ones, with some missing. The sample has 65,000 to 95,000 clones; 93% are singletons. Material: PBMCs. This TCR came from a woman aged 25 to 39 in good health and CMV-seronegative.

CDR3 loop: CASKHGDRLYEQYF. The DNA of the CDR3 is TGTGCCAGCAAACACGGGGACAGGCTATACGAGCAGTACTTC. V usage is TRBV28 and J usage is TRBJ2-7, with 8 nucleotides matching TRBD1. Germline trimming cut 7 bases from V and 4 bases from J; bases unmatched to any gene: 9. This CDR3 is built from 14 residues. Germline CDR1 and CDR2: MDHEN and SYDVKM.